The present TCR beta chain was sequenced within a study of T cells in Graves' hyperthyroidism and ophthalmopathy. Amplified regions were TCR beta CDR3 sequences from RNA transcripts. HTBI primers were the set used in a first-round RT-PCR of the TCR CDR3. A single record per CDR3 protein comes from TCRdb applying MiXCR to the multiplex PCR reads. Here the sample spans under 550,000 distinct CDR3 sequences, 20% being singletons. In its sample, this clonotype was seen a few times. Sequencing input: blood. The source of this sequence is a man aged 40-50 years with Graves' ophthalmopathy.

Here the CDR3 DNA reads TGCAGCGTTCACGACAGTCAAGAGACCCAGTACTTC. Protein: CSVHDSQETQYF. The chain has TRBV29-1 and TRBJ2-5; weak D call: TRBD1 (5 bases). The V and J ends lost 5 bases and 2 bases respectively, with 9 bases between them. The germline V gene has CDR1 SQVTM and CDR2 ANQGSEA. This CDR3 is 12 amino acids long.